One TCR beta chain is described in this entry. This sample was taken from a study of blood T cell repertoires in COVID-19. The overall study: Sources were T cells, B-cell-depleted T cells, or PBMCs; the material itself was cDNA or gDNA.

Clones were read by immunoSEQ multiplex PCR, and TCRdb kept only the in-frame ones, dropping some. The sample has some 70,000 clones, 89% seen once; the top ten hold roughly 7.6%. The germline gives CDR1 SGHAT, CDR2 FQNNGV. The CDR3 runs 16 residues. V lost 3 bases and J lost 10; bases outside the gene matches: 10. The sample taken for sequencing was peripheral blood. The TCR comes from a man aged 45-65 years with active COVID-19. The V and J genes are TRBV11-2 and TRBJ2-1, with TRBD1 matching 12 bases. The CDR3 is CASSFSGTGGQAEQFF. CDR3 bases: TGTGCCAGCAGCTTCTCCGGGACAGGGGGCCAGGCCGAGCAGTTCTTC.